This T cell receptor (beta chain) is drawn from a study of blood T cell repertoires in COVID-19. Across the study: Samples taken during acute and convalescent COVID-19 were collected in the United States, Italy and Spain.

Germline lookup yields CDR1 GTSNPN and CDR2 SVGIG (reference sequence). This CDR3 is 13 amino acids long. The V and J ends lost 4 bases and 4 bases respectively, with 11 bases between them. Profiled with immunoSEQ multiplex PCR; TCRdb holds only in-frame clones, not every one. The sample contains about 7,200 clones, 80% to 90% of which appear only once. The TCR sequence derives from a human donor in a cohort sampled during active COVID-19. The donor label of this sample is uncertain. Sequenced sample: peripheral blood. V usage is TRBV30 and J usage is TRBJ1-5, with TRBD1 as a possible D gene (6 bases). CDR3: CAWKGQYNQPQHF. In nucleotides, the CDR3 is TGTGCCTGGAAAGGACAGTATAATCAGCCCCAGCATTTT.